This TCR beta chain comes out of a study of T cells after yellow fever vaccination (dated by TCRdb to the late 2010s). With respect to the entire study: The SMART-Seq v4 Ultra Low Input RNA kit was used to prepare libraries from fractions with low cell numbers. Two healthy male donors, one aged 18 to 30 and one aged 30 to 40 years, made up the cohort. Blood samples were taken at several timepoints before and after primary and secondary immunization, and bulk PBMC replicates and cell subsets were isolated. To follow T-cell clones before and after both primary and booster YFV17D yellow fever vaccination, bulk TCR alpha and beta repertoires underwent longitudinal sequencing. On the study overall, not on this receptor specifically: A small fraction of clonotypes showed up in both the CD4 and CD8 compartments, probably as a result of convergent recombination. The secondary T-cell response was found to be weaker but faster than the primary response, with a peak reached on day 5 rather than on day 15. Because abundant contaminating clonotypes from the bulk population could be contained in FACS-sorted repertoires, computational filtering was required. Most clones expanded after primary vaccination were re-detected after the booster (almost 98% of CD4 and around 88% of CD8), suggesting broad memory maintenance. The study included only two donors, which limits how far the findings can be generalized.

Sequencing used an Illumina NovaSeq 6000. TCR cDNA was made using 5'RACE template switching, a step that added a universal primer site and unique molecular identifiers. Priming for cDNA synthesis came from both the TCR alpha and TCR beta constant segments. Libraries were amplified in two PCR steps, with sample barcodes and sequencing adapters added in the second step. Libraries were sequenced on Illumina HiSeq 2500 (2x100 bp) or NovaSeq (2x150 bp). The published analysis was carried out like this. Demultiplexing of reads and collapsing into UMI consensus sequences were performed with MIGEC, and V(D)J alignment was carried out with MiXCR. Vaccine-responding clonotypes were identified with edgeR using replicate PBMC samples, with FDR below 0.01 and a log2 fold change above 5 up to day 15 being required. CD4 or CD8 identity was assigned to each bulk clonotype according to whether the clonotype was present at higher abundance in the sequenced CD4 repertoire or the sequenced CD8 repertoire. Starting from the raw public reads, TCRdb applied fastp trimming at Q25, assembled clones with MiXCR and retained in-frame beta chains. CDR3 protein duplicates are merged, each entry listing the most common genes and DNA. The V and J calls and clone size come from TCRdb's table, not from the authors' own analysis. The sample profile shows around 200,000 distinct CDR3 sequences; approximately 11% of them were found once. Clones ranked in the top ten supply just over 35% of the sample.

This clonotype was counted only a few times. Its antigen target is currently unknown. Per-nucleotide qualities are absent, and no much larger clonotype sits a single base away. The label giving this sample's treatment or condition can be read as: live attenuated yellow fever vaccine strain. A standard Ficoll-Paque protocol was used to isolate PBMCs from peripheral blood. CD4 and CD8 T-cell fractions were isolated with Dynabeads CD4 and CD8 positive selection kits. TriZol was used to extract RNA from bulk PBMCs, CD4 and CD8 fractions, and dextramer-positive and dextramer-negative fractions. From cysteine to phenylalanine, the CDR3 is 14 amino acids long. Only the CDR3 DNA is retained, 42 bases long and in frame from the first base. V gives up 3 bases and J gives up 0 bases, and the segment between their germline ends measures 8 bases.

The rearrangement combines TRBV12-3 or TRBV12-4 with TRBJ1-1; the D gene is perhaps TRBD1, from 5 matching bases. The input for sequencing was CD8+ T cells sorted from PBMCs, taken 15 days after the yellow fever booster vaccination. The clonotype originates from a man between 18 and 35 years old who received the YFV17D yellow fever vaccine. CDR3 reads: CASSFLQVNTEAFF. The DNA sequence is given as TGTGCCAGCAGTTTCCTACAGGTGAACACTGAAGCTTTCTTT.